This TCR beta chain was retrieved from a study of blood T cell repertoires in COVID-19. The method was immunoSEQ multiplex PCR; TCRdb's version includes in-frame clones alone and lacks a portion of them. The sample lists approximately 75,000 clones; approximately 80% were seen once. Seattle patient enrollment occurred during active infection, with longitudinal follow-up thereafter. The length of the CDR3 is 16 residues. Trimming removed 3 bases from V and 0 bases from J, with 13 bases in between. Germline V gene sequence: CDR1 SGDLS, CDR2 YYNGEE. The rearrangement joins TRBV9 to TRBJ2-4, with D perhaps TRBD1 (5 bases). The receptor comes from a young man with COVID-19, enrolled during active disease. The specimen was peripheral blood. DNA of the CDR3: TGTGCCAGCAGCGAGGGGAAGGGTCTAGCCAAAAACATTCAGTACTTC. Amino acid sequence: CASSEGKGLAKNIQYF.